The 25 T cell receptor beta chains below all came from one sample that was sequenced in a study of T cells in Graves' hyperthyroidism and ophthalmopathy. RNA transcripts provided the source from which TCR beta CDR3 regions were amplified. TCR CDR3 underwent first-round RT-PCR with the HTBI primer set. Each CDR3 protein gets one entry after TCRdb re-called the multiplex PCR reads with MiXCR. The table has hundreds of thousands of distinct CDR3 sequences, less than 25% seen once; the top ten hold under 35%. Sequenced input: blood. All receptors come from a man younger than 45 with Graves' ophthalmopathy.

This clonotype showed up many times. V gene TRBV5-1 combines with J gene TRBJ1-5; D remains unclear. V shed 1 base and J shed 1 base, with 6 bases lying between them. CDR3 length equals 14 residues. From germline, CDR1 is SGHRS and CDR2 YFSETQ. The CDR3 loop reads CASSLIQSNQPQHF. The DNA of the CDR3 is TGCGCCAGCAGCTTGATCCAGAGCAATCAGCCCCAGCATTTT.

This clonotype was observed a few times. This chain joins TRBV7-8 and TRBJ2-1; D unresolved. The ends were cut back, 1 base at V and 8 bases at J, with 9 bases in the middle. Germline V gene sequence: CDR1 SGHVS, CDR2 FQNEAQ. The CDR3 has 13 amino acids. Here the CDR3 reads CASSLDTGYEQFF. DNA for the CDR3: TGTGCCAGCAGCTTAGACACTGGATATGAGCAGTTCTTC.

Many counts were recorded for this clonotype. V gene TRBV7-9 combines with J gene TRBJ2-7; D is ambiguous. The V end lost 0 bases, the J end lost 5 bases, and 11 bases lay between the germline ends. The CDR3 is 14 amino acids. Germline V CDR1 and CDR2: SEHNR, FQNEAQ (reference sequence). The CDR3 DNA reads TGTGCCAGCAGCTTAGCGGCATCGAGAAACGAGCAGTACTTC. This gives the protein CASSLAASRNEQYF.

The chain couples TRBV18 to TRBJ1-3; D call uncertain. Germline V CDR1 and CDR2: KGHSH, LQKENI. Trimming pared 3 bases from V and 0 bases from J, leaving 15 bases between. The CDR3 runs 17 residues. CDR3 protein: CASSPQLFSSSGNTIYF. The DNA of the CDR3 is TGTGCCAGCTCACCCCAGCTTTTCTCGAGCTCTGGAAACACCATATATTTT.

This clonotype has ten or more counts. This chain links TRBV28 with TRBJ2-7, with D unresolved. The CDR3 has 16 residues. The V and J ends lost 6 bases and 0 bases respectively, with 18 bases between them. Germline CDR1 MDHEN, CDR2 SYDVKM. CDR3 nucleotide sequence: TGTGCCAGCAGCTCCCTTGGGTTCGTCGACTCCTACGAGCAGTACTTC. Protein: CASSSLGFVDSYEQYF. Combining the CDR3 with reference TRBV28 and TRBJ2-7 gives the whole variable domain DVKVTQSSRYLVKRTGEKVFLECVQDMDHENMFWYRQDPGLGLRLIYFSYDVKMKEKGDIPEGYSVSREKKERFSLILESASTNQTSMYLCASSSLGFVDSYEQYFGPGTRLTVT.

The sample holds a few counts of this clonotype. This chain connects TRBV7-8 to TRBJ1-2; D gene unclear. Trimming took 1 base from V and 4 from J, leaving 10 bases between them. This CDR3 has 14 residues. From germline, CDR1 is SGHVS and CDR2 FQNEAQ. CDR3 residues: CASSLDTDFYGYTF. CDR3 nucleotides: TGTGCCAGCAGCTTAGATACGGATTTCTATGGCTACACCTTC. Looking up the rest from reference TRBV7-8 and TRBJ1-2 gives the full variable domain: GAGVSQSPRYKVAKRGQDVALRCDPISGHVSLFWYQQALGQGPEFLTYFQNEAQLDKSGLPSDRFFAERPEGSVSTLKIQRTQQEDSAVYLCASSLDTDFYGYTFGSGTRLTVV.

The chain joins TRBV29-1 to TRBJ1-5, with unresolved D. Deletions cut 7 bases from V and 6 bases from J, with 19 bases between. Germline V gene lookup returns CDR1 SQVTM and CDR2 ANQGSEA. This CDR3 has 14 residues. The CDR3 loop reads CSAAIGQAGQPQHF. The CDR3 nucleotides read TGCAGCGCCGCGATTGGGCAGGCGGGTCAGCCCCAGCATTTT.

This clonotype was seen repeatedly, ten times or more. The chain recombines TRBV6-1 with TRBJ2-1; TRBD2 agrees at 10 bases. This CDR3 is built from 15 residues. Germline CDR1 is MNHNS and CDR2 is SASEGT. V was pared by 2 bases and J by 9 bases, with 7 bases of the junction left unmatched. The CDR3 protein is CASSESKREGREQFF. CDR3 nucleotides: TGTGCCAGCAGTGAAAGTAAGCGGGAGGGCCGTGAGCAGTTCTTC.

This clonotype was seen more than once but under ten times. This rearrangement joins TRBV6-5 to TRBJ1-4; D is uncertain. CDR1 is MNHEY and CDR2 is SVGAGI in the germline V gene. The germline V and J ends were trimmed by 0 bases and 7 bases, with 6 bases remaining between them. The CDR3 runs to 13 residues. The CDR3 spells CASSYSSGEKLFF. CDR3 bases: TGTGCCAGCAGTTACTCGAGCGGTGAAAAACTGTTTTTT.

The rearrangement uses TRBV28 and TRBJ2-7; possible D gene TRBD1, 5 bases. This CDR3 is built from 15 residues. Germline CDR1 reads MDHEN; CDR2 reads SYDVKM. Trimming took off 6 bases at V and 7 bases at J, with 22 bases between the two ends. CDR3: CASSPPQGGRVEQYF. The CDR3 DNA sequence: TGTGCCAGCAGCCCGCCCCAGGGCGGACGAGTGGAGCAGTACTTC. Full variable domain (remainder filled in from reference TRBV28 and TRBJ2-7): DVKVTQSSRYLVKRTGEKVFLECVQDMDHENMFWYRQDPGLGLRLIYFSYDVKMKEKGDIPEGYSVSREKKERFSLILESASTNQTSMYLCASSPPQGGRVEQYFGPGTRLTVT.

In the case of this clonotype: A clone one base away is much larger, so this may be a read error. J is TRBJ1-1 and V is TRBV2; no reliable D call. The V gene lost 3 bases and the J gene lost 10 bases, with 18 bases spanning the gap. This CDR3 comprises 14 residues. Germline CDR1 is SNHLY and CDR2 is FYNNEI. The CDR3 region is CASSDRNGSPVAFF. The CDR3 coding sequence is TGTGCCAGCAGTGACAGAAATGGTTCCCCTGTAGCTTTCTTT.

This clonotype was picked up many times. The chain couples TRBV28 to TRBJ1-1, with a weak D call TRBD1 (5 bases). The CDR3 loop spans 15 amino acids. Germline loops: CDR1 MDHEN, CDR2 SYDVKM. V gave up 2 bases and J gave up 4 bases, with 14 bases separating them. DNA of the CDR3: TGTGCCAGCAGTTTAAGGGGACGTTTAGGCACTGAAGCTTTCTTT. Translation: CASSLRGRLGTEAFF.

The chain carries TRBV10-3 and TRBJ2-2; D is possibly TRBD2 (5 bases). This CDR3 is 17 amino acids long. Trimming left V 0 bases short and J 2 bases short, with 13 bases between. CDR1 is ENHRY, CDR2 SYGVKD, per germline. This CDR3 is CAISESMGEGNTGELFF. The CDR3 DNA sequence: TGTGCCATCAGTGAGTCTATGGGAGAGGGCAACACCGGGGAGCTGTTTTTT.

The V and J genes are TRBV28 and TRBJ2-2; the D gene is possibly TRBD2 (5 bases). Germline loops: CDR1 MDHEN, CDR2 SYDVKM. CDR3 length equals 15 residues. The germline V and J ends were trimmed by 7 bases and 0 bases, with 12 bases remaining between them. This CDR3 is CASTRRLPNTGELFF. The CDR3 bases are TGTGCCAGCACCCGGAGACTACCGAACACCGGGGAGCTGTTTTTT.

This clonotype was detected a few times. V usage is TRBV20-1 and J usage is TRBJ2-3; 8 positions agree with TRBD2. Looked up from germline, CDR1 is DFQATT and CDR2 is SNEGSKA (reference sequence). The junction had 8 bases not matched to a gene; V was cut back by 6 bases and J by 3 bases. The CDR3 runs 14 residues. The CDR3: CSAPRREVTDTQYF. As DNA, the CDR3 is TGCAGTGCCCCCAGGCGGGAGGTTACAGATACGCAGTATTTT.

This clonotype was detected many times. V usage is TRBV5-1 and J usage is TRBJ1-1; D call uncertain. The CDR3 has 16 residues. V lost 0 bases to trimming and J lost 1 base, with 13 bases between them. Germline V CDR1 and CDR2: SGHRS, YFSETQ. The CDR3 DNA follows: TGCGCCAGCAGCTTGGCCTGGGGATATGAGAACACTGAAGCTTTCTTT. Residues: CASSLAWGYENTEAFF.

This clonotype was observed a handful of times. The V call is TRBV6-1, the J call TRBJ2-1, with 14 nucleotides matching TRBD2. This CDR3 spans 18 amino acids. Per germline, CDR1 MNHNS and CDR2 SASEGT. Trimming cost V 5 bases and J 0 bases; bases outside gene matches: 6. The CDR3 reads CASSPGLAGVDSYNEQFF. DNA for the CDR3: TGTGCCAGCAGTCCGGGACTAGCGGGAGTAGACTCCTACAATGAGCAGTTCTTC.

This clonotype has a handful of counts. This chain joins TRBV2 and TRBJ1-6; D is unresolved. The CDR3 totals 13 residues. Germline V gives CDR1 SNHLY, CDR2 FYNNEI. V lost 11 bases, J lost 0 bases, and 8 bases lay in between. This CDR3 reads CAGSSSYNSPLHF. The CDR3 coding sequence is TGTGCCGGTTCAAGCTCCTATAATTCACCCCTCCACTTT.

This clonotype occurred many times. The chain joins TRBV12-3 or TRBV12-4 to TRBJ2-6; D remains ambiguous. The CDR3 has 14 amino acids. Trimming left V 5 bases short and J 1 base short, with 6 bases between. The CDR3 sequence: CASSKVSGANVLTF. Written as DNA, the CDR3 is TGTGCCAGCAGTAAAGTATCTGGGGCCAACGTCCTGACTTTC.

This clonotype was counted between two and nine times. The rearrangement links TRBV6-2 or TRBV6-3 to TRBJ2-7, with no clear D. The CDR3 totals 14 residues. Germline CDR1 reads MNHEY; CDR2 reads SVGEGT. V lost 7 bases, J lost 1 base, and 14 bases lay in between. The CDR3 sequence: CASIDSGASYEQYF. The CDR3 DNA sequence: TGTGCCAGCATCGACTCGGGCGCTTCCTACGAGCAGTACTTC.

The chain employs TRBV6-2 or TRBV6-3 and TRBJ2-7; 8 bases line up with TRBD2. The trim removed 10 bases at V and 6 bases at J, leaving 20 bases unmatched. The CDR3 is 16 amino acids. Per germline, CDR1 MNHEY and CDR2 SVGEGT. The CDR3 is CATGGGTSGSGFEQYF. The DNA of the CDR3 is TGTGCCACCGGGGGTGGGACGAGCGGGAGTGGTTTCGAGCAGTACTTC.

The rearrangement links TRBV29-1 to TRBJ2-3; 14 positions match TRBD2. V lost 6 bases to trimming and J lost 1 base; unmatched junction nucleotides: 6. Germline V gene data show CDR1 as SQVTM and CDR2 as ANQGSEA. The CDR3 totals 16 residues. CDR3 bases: TGCAGCGTCGGGACTAGCGGGAGAAGGGGCACAGATACGCAGTATTTT. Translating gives CSVGTSGRRGTDTQYF.

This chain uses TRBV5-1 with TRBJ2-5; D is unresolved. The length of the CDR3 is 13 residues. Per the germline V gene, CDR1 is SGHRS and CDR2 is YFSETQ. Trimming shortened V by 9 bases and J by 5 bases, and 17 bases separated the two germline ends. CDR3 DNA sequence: TGCGCCACGACTCAAGCTCCTGGGGAGACCCAGTACTTC. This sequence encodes CATTQAPGETQYF. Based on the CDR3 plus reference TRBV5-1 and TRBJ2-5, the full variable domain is KAGVTQTPRYLIKTRGQQVTLSCSPISGHRSVSWYQQTPGQGLQFLFEYFSETQRNKGNFPGRFSGRQFSNSRSEMNVSTLELGDSALYLCATTQAPGETQYFGPGTRLLVL.

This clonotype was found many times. The CDR3 DNA is TGTGCCAGCAGGGGTTTAAGTGGGCCCAATCAGCCCCAGCATTTT. Protein: CASRGLSGPNQPQHF. The chain joins TRBV12-3 or TRBV12-4 to TRBJ1-5; D unclear. The ends were cut back, 6 bases at V and 3 bases at J, with 15 bases in the middle. This CDR3 has 15 residues.

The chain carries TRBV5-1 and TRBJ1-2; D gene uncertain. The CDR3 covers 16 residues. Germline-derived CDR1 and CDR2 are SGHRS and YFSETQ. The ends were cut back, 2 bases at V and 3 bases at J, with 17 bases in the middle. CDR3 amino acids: CASSFYLGLEDYGYTF. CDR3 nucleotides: TGCGCCAGCAGCTTTTATTTAGGGCTAGAGGACTATGGCTACACCTTC.